The TCR beta chain described here comes from a study of neurological immune-mediated disorders. By 5'RACE with 10-nucleotide random UMIs, the cDNA was made. From 15-18 subjects, each sequencing run yielded over 180 million TCR-beta sequences. TCRdb reprocessed the 5' RACE reads with MiXCR, giving one entry per CDR3 protein. Of 70,000 or so distinct CDR3 sequences listed, 4% to 6% are singletons. Stored at -80 C, 2 million PBMCs were the source of the unsorted libraries. This clonotype has ten or more counts. Germline V gene data show CDR1 as SGHRS and CDR2 as YFSETQ. The CDR3 is 16 amino acids. Deletions cut 0 bases from V and 4 bases from J, with 14 bases between.

What was sequenced was PBMCs. The chain employs TRBV5-1 and TRBJ2-1; D call uncertain. This TCR came from a woman aged 25 to 39 with multiple sclerosis. The CDR3 region has the DNA TGCGCCAGCAGCTTGGACGGTCCTGCCTCATACAATGAGCAGTTCTTC. Translation gives CASSLDGPASYNEQFF.